A selection of T cell receptor beta chains follows, all from one sample in a study of T cell responses to AZD1222 COVID-19 vaccine. Generated by immunoSEQ multiplex PCR, the TCRdb table keeps only in-frame clones and is missing some. Of around 120,000 clones detected, about 89% appear once; the ten largest clones hold roughly a quarter. Sequenced here: peripheral blood, sampled on day 0 of AZD1222 vaccination. These receptor sequences come from an adult in good health. CDR3s include the opening cysteine and the closing phenylalanine or tryptophan. Fields, in order: clone size, D gene, V gene, J gene, CDR3 protein, CDR3 DNA. A D gene is named only where the DNA matches it firmly. For some rows the clone size is stated as once, few or many, or as a class when expanded; others skip it.

abundance: .; d_gene: TRBD1; v_gene: TRBV4-1; j_gene: TRBJ1-1; CDR3aa: CASSHVPGQGADTEAFF; CDR3nt: TGCGCCAGCAGCCATGTACCAGGACAGGGGGCGGACACTGAAGCTTTCTTT
abundance: .; d_gene: .; v_gene: TRBV30; j_gene: TRBJ1-2; CDR3aa: CAWGRGANDYTF; CDR3nt: TGTGCCTGGGGCCGGGGGGCGAACGATTACACCTTC
abundance: .; d_gene: .; v_gene: TRBV7-2; j_gene: TRBJ1-2; CDR3aa: CASSLATAGRGYTF; CDR3nt: TGTGCCAGCAGCTTAGCAACGGCAGGAAGGGGCTACACCTTC
abundance: few; d_gene: .; v_gene: TRBV27; j_gene: TRBJ2-3; CDR3aa: CASSLSRPDTQYF; CDR3nt: TGTGCCAGCAGTTTGAGTAGGCCGGATACGCAGTATTTT
abundance: .; d_gene: TRBD2; v_gene: TRBV5-4; j_gene: TRBJ2-5; CDR3aa: CASSTSWGGETQYF; CDR3nt: TGTGCCAGCAGCACCAGCTGGGGGGGGGAGACCCAGTACTTC
abundance: few; d_gene: .; v_gene: TRBV2; j_gene: TRBJ2-7; CDR3aa: CASSDRDGVYEQYF; CDR3nt: TGTGCCAGCAGTGACCGGGACGGAGTATACGAGCAGTACTTC
abundance: .; d_gene: .; v_gene: TRBV7-2; j_gene: TRBJ1-3; CDR3aa: CASSLGPTASGNTIYF; CDR3nt: TGTGCCAGCAGCTTAGGGCCTACCGCCTCTGGAAACACCATATATTTT
abundance: .; d_gene: .; v_gene: TRBV30; j_gene: TRBJ2-7; CDR3aa: CAWSSRGGGYEQYF; CDR3nt: TGTGCCTGGAGTTCTCGGGGAGGGGGCTACGAGCAGTACTTC
abundance: many; d_gene: .; v_gene: TRBV7-2; j_gene: TRBJ1-6; CDR3aa: CASSPDGNSPLHF; CDR3nt: TGTGCCAGCAGCCCAGACGGTAATTCACCCCTCCACTTT
abundance: .; d_gene: .; v_gene: TRBV5-8; j_gene: TRBJ1-1; CDR3aa: CASSSYTGSLTEAFF; CDR3nt: TGTGCCAGCAGTTCTTACACAGGCTCCCTCACTGAAGCTTTCTTT
abundance: once; d_gene: TRBD1; v_gene: TRBV24-1; j_gene: TRBJ1-2; CDR3aa: CATSGAGGANYGYTF; CDR3nt: TGTGCCACCAGTGGCGCAGGGGGCGCCAACTATGGCTACACCTTC